Sequencing of this T cell receptor beta chain was carried out in a study of blood T cell repertoires in COVID-19. The repertoire was sequenced with immunoSEQ multiplex PCR; TCRdb's copy has only in-frame clones and lacks some. The sample has about 320,000 clones, roughly 85% seen once; the top ten hold approximately 1.9%. CDR1 and CDR2 from the germline V gene are MNHEY and SMNVEV (reference sequence). With 2 bases removed from V and 8 bases from J, the gap between germline ends came to 10 bases. The CDR3 contains 14 residues. V and J are TRBV27 and TRBJ1-6, with a tentative D call TRBD1 (6 bases). Sequencing input: PBMCs or T cells enriched from blood (not recorded which). The clonotype originates from a woman aged 30 to 39 who had been exposed to COVID-19. The CDR3, as DNA: TGTGCCAGCAGTTTAGGTCAGGGGCATTCACCCCTCCACTTT. This sequence encodes CASSLGQGHSPLHF.